A single sample is the source of the 14 T cell receptor beta chains below, sequenced in a study of blood T cell repertoires in COVID-19. The table came from immunoSEQ multiplex PCR; TCRdb's copy has only in-frame clones and leaves some out. The data contain 330,000 or so clones, about nine tenths of them singletons. The sample was peripheral blood. All receptors derive from a man aged 25 to 40 with COVID-19, enrolled during active disease.

The V and J genes are TRBV5-1 and TRBJ2-7; 12 nucleotides line up with TRBD1. Trimming at V came to 4 bases and at J to 2 bases, leaving 4 bases not matched to a gene. The CDR3 loop spans 15 amino acids. Looked up from germline, CDR1 is SGHRS and CDR2 is YFSETQ. The CDR3 protein is CASSEGTGGTYEQYF. CDR3 in DNA: TGCGCCAGCAGCGAGGGGACAGGGGGCACCTACGAGCAGTACTTC.

The chain couples TRBV6-5 to TRBJ1-1, with D maybe TRBD1 (5 bases). The CDR3 consists of 13 residues. Germline CDR1 is MNHEY and CDR2 is SVGAGI. The ends were cut back, 7 bases at V and 5 bases at J, with 14 bases in the middle. In DNA form, the CDR3 reads TGTGCCAGCAAGGAGGGGTATCCAACTGAAGCTTTCTTT. Amino acid sequence: CASKEGYPTEAFF.

This chain uses TRBV6-5 with TRBJ2-7, with a possible D match to TRBD2 (6 bases). Trimming took 4 bases from V and 5 from J, leaving 12 bases between them. The CDR3 sequence is 13 residues long. Germline-derived CDR1 and CDR2 are MNHEY and SVGAGI. CDR3 sequence (DNA): TGTGCCAGCAGTTTGCGGGGAATTGACGAGCAGTACTTC. Its translation is CASSLRGIDEQYF.

The chain uses TRBV9 and TRBJ2-7, with D possibly being TRBD1 (6 bases). V was cut by 0 bases and J by 5 bases, with 12 bases left in between. The length of the CDR3 is 14 residues. The germline gives CDR1 SGDLS, CDR2 YYNGEE. CDR3 DNA: TGTGCCAGCAGCGTAGCTACAGGGCGGGACGAGCAGTACTTC. Amino acids: CASSVATGRDEQYF.

CDR3 residues: CASSFVGLSSYEQYF. Written as DNA, the CDR3 is TGCGCCAGCAGCTTCGTGGGGCTTAGCTCCTACGAGCAGTACTTC. This sequence joins TRBV5-1 and TRBJ2-7, with D possibly matching TRBD1 (5 bases). CDR1 and CDR2 from the germline V gene are SGHRS and YFSETQ. V shed 2 bases and J shed 0 bases, with 12 bases lying between them. The CDR3 sequence is 15 residues long.

The V gene is TRBV6-2 or TRBV6-3, the J gene TRBJ2-7, with D perhaps matching TRBD2 (5 bases). Trimming left V 0 bases short and J 1 base short, with 7 bases between. Germline values: CDR1 MNHEY, CDR2 SVGEGT. This CDR3 has 14 amino acids. DNA of the CDR3: TGTGCCAGCAGTTACTCCGGGGAGTCCTACGAGCAGTACTTC. Protein: CASSYSGESYEQYF.

This chain connects TRBV24-1 to TRBJ2-1, with 8 bases matching TRBD2. The V and J ends lost 4 bases and 4 bases, in that order; junction bases with no gene match: 5. CDR3 length: 15 residues. Germline CDR1 is KGHDR and CDR2 is SFDVKD. The CDR3 DNA reads TGTGCCACCAGTGACTTTAGCGGGGTTTACAATGAGCAGTTCTTC. Its protein is CATSDFSGVYNEQFF.

The genes are TRBV5-1 and TRBJ1-1; no definite D call. V lost 0 bases to trimming and J lost 0 bases, with 15 bases between them. The V gene's germline CDR1 is SGHRS and CDR2 YFSETQ. This CDR3 comprises 17 residues. The CDR3 sequence: CASSLDGVRRLNTEAFF. The CDR3 DNA is TGCGCCAGCAGCTTGGATGGAGTACGCCGCTTGAACACTGAAGCTTTCTTT.

This clone was seen only once. The J gene is TRBJ1-1, the V gene TRBV9, with unresolved D. The CDR3 loop spans 14 amino acids. V shed 3 bases and J shed 7 bases, with 16 bases lying between them. The germline gives CDR1 SGDLS, CDR2 YYNGEE. CDR3 sequence reads: CASSDLGGRGEAFF. The CDR3 DNA reads as TGTGCCAGCAGCGATTTAGGAGGGCGCGGTGAAGCTTTCTTT.

The chain has TRBV11-2 and TRBJ1-3; unclear D gene. This CDR3 is built from 12 residues. V gave up 5 bases and J gave up 8 bases, with 10 bases separating them. Germline V gene lookup returns CDR1 SGHAT and CDR2 FQNNGV. The CDR3 sequence is CASSPSLYTIYF. CDR3 nucleotide sequence: TGTGCCAGCAGCCCCTCACTCTACACCATATATTTT. The complete variable domain, with remaining parts taken from reference TRBV11-2 and TRBJ1-3, reads EAGVAQSPRYKIIEKRQSVAFWCNPISGHATLYWYQQILGQGPKLLIQFQNNGVVDDSQLPKDRFSAERLKGVDSTLKIQPAKLEDSAVYLCASSPSLYTIYFGEGSWLTVV.

The CDR3 here is CAWTTGGNNSPLHF. The CDR3 coding sequence is TGTGCCTGGACGACAGGGGGTAATAATTCACCCCTCCACTTT. The chain combines TRBV30 with TRBJ1-6, with 9 bases fitting TRBD1. V was pared by 4 bases and J by 5 bases, with 3 bases of the junction left unmatched. The CDR3 is made up of 14 amino acids. The germline V gene encodes CDR1 GTSNPN and CDR2 SVGIG (reference sequence).

This clone has a handful of counts. The J gene is TRBJ2-7, the V gene TRBV5-8, with TRBD1 matching over 7 bases. The CDR3 sequence is 15 residues long. In germline, CDR1 is SGHTS, CDR2 YDEGEE. V lost 4 bases, J lost 6 bases, and 13 bases stayed unmatched. CDR3 amino acids: CASSLGTVLSGEQYF. For the CDR3, the DNA is TGTGCCAGCAGCCTTGGGACAGTATTAAGCGGCGAGCAGTACTTC. The complete variable domain, with remaining parts taken from reference TRBV5-8 and TRBJ2-7, reads EAGVTQSPTHLIKTRGQQATLRCSPISGHTSVYWYQQALGLGLQFLLWYDEGEERNRGNFPPRFSGRQFPNYSSELNVNALELEDSALYLCASSLGTVLSGEQYFGPGTRLTVT.

The chain joins TRBV27 to TRBJ1-6, with TRBD1 identical over 7 bases. Germline V gives CDR1 MNHEY, CDR2 SMNVEV (reference sequence). The CDR3 length is 17 residues. Trimming at V came to 2 bases and at J to 4 bases, leaving 8 bases not matched to a gene. CDR3 bases: TGTGCCAGCAGTTTAGCGCCGGGACAGAAGTATAATTCACCCCTCCACTTT. Amino acids: CASSLAPGQKYNSPLHF.

The chain uses TRBV4-1 and TRBJ1-5; D remains unclear. V dropped 3 bases and J dropped 2 bases, with 5 bases sitting between them. The germline CDR1 and CDR2 sequences are MGHRA and YSYEKL. The CDR3 loop spans 13 amino acids. The CDR3 is CASSQARNQPQHF. The CDR3 DNA reads as TGCGCCAGCAGCCAGGCCCGCAATCAGCCCCAGCATTTT.